Below, 5 T cell receptor beta chains from the same sample are listed, as sequenced in a study of T cell clonality in common variable immunodeficiency. Assay: immunoSEQ multiplex PCR; the TCRdb copy retains only in-frame clones and omits some. The specimen has about 42,000 clones, none found just once. Sequencing was done on a sample of peripheral blood mononuclear cells. The receptor set was obtained from a person aged 18-70 years in good health.

This clone was detected many times. The CDR3 is cut off 3 residues early in the read; its end comes from the germline J gene. The chain combines TRBV29-1 with TRBJ2-7; D perhaps matches TRBD2 (5 bases). The CDR3 consists of 11 residues. V was pared by 5 bases and J by 3 bases, with 8 bases between. Germline-derived CDR1 and CDR2 are SQVTM and ANQGSEA. The CDR3: CSVRADYEQYF. The sequenced part of the CDR3 DNA is TGCAGCGTTCGAGCGGACTACGAG.

This clone was seen a few times. The missing CDR3 end, 3 residues past where the read stops, is filled in from the germline J gene. The V gene is TRBV20-1, the J gene TRBJ2-1; possible D gene TRBD2, 6 bases. The CDR3 has 15 residues. V lost 7 bases to trimming and J lost 4 bases, with 20 bases between them. Per the germline V gene, CDR1 is DFQATT and CDR2 is SNEGSKA (reference sequence). The CDR3 DNA, read in part, is TGCAGTGTCGGGGGTGGGGCTAGCGTATACAATGAG. Its protein product is CSVGGGASVYNE. The whole CDR3 reads CSVGGGASVYNEQFF.

There are a few counts of this clone. The CDR3 end falls 3 residues outside the read, so it is completed with the germline J gene. This chain joins TRBV18 and TRBJ1-5; D is unresolved. V lost 5 bases and J lost 5, with 7 bases in between. The CDR3 has 12 amino acids. Germline V gene data show CDR1 as KGHSH and CDR2 as LQKENI. The part of the CDR3 DNA that was read is TGTGCCAGCTCAATCTATGATCAGCCC. As protein: CASSIYDQP. The complete CDR3 reads CASSIYDQPQHF.

This clone was recorded at least ten times. The read is 3 residues too short to cover the CDR3 end, so that end is filled in from the germline J gene. V and J are TRBV6-2 or TRBV6-3 and TRBJ2-4; 8 bases map to TRBD1. The CDR3 loop spans 17 amino acids. Looked up from germline, CDR1 is MNHEY and CDR2 is SVGEGT. With 3 bases clipped from V and 0 bases from J, the junction kept 7 bases outside the gene matches. This CDR3 is CASSYPTGGVAKNIQYF. The sequenced part of the CDR3 DNA is TGTGCCAGCAGTTATCCTACAGGGGGTGTAGCCAAAAACATT.

This clone was detected ten times or more. One end of the junction fails to match germline, which may point to a read error. The read is 3 residues too short to cover the CDR3 end, so that end is filled in from the germline J gene. The chain carries TRBV7-2 and TRBJ2-1, with no clear D. The CDR3 has 17 residues. The germline CDR1 and CDR2 sequences are SGHTA and FQGNSA. The sequenced CDR3 bases are TGTGCCAGCACCTTAGCCCTAACCTCGAGCTCCTACAATGAG. This sequence encodes CASTLALTSSSYNE. The whole CDR3 region reads CASTLALTSSSYNEQFF.